This TCR beta chain was sequenced for a study of T cells expressing NK-cell markers. On the study more broadly: Within the sequenced cohort of eight donors, seven exhibited HCMV seropositivity and one was seronegative.

TCRdb re-called the 5' RACE reads; one entry per CDR3 protein, DNA not given. The sample has 200,000 to 300,000 distinct CDR3 sequences. This CDR3 has 15 residues. Germline-derived CDR1 and CDR2 are SGHKS and YYEKEE (reference sequence). Regarding the study as a whole: A few donors likewise had their CD3+CD56-NKG2C+ fraction led by these clonotypes.

On this clonotype itself: Its antigen is as yet unknown.

The receptor was derived from a woman aged 18 to 75 in good health. The chain recombines TRBV5-5 with TRBJ2-7; the TRBD2 assignment by TCRdb is unverifiable without DNA. Sequenced input: blood T cells: a sorted CD56 or NKG2C T cell subset, CD4+ or CD8+ T cells, or bulk PBMC T cells (not recorded which). Here the CDR3 reads CASSLGGSVLREQYF. The full variable domain, in which reference TRBV5-5 and TRBJ2-7 provide the parts outside the CDR3, is DAGVTQSPTHLIKTRGQQVTLRCSPISGHKSVSWYQQVLGQGPQFIFQYYEKEERGRGNFPDRFSARQFPNYSSELNVNALLLGDSALYLCASSLGGSVLREQYFGPGTRLTVT.